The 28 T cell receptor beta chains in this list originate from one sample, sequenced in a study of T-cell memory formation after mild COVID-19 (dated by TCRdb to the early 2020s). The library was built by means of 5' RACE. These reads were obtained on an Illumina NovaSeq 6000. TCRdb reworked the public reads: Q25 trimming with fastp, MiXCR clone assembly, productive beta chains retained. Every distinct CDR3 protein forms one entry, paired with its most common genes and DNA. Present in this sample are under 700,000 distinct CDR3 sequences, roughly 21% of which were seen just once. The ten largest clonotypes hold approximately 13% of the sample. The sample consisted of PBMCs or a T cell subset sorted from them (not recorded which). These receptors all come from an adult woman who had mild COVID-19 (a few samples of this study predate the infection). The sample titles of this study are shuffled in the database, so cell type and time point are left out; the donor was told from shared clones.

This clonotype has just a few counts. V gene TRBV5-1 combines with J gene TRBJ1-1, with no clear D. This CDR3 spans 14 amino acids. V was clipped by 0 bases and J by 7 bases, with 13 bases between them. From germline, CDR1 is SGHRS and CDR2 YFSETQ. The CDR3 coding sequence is TGCGCCAGCAGCTTGGTGGGATCGGACGGTGAAGCTTTCTTT. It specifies CASSLVGSDGEAFF.

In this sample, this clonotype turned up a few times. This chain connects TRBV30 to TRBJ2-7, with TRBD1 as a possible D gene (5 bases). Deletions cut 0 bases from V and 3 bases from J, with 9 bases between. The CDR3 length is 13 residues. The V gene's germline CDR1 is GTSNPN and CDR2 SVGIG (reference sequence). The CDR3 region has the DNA TGTGCCTGGAGTGTAGGCACAGGCTACGAGCAGTACTTC. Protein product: CAWSVGTGYEQYF.

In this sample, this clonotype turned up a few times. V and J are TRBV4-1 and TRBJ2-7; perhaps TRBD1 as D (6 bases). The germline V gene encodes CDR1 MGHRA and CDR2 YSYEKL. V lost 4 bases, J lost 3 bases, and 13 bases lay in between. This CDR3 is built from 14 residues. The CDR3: CASSLTGQDYEQYF. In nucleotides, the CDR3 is TGCGCCAGCAGCCTTACAGGGCAAGACTACGAGCAGTACTTC.

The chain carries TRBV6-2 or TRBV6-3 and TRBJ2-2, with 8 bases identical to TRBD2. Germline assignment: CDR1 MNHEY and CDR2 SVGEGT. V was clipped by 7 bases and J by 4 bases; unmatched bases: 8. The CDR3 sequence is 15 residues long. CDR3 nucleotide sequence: TGTGCCAGCACCGTAGCGGGGTTACTCACCGGGGAGCTGTTTTTT. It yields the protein CASTVAGLLTGELFF.

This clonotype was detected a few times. The CDR3 spells CASSPGLAESYEQYF. DNA of the CDR3: TGTGCCAGCAGCCCAGGACTAGCGGAATCCTACGAGCAGTACTTC. This sequence joins TRBV5-8 and TRBJ2-7; 10 nucleotides align to TRBD2. Germline CDR1 is SGHTS and CDR2 is YDEGEE. The CDR3 totals 15 residues. Germline trimming cut 4 bases from V and 1 base from J; bases unmatched to any gene: 5.

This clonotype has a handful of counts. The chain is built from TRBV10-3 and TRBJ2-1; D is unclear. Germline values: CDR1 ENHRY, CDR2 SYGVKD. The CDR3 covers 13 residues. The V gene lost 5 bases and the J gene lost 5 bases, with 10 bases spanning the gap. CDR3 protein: CAISLGRDNEQFF. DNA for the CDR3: TGTGCCATCAGTCTCGGACGCGACAATGAGCAGTTCTTC.

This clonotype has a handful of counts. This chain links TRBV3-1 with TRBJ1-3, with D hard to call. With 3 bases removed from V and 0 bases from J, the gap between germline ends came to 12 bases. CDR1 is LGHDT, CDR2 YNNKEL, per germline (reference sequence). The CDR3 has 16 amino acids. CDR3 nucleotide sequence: TGTGCCAGCAGCCATGGTGGACGGAGCTCTGGAAACACCATATATTTT. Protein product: CASSHGGRSSGNTIYF.

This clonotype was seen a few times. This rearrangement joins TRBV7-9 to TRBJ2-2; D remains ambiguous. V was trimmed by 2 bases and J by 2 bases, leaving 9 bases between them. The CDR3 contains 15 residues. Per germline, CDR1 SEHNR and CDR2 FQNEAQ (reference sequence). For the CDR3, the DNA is TGTGCCAGCAGCTTAAACAGCCCCAACACCGGGGAGCTGTTTTTT. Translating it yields CASSLNSPNTGELFF.

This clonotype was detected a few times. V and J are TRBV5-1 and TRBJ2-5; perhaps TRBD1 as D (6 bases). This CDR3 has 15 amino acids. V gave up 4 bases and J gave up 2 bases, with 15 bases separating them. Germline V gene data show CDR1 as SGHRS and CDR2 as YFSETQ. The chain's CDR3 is CASSRSQGSQETQYF. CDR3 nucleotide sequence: TGCGCCAGCAGCCGGTCTCAGGGGTCTCAAGAGACCCAGTACTTC.

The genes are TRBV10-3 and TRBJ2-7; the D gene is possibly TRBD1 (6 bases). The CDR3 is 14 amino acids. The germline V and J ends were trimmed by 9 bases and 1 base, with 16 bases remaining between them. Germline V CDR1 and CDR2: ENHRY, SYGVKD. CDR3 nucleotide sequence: TGTGCCATTCAGGGGAACGGAAAGTCCTACGAGCAGTACTTC. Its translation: CAIQGNGKSYEQYF.

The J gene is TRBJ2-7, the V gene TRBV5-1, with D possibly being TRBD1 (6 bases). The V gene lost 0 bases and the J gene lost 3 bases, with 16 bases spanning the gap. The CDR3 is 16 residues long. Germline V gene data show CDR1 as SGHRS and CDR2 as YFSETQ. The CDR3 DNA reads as TGCGCCAGCAGCTTGGAGGCAGGGGTGCCCAACTACGAGCAGTACTTC. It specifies CASSLEAGVPNYEQYF.

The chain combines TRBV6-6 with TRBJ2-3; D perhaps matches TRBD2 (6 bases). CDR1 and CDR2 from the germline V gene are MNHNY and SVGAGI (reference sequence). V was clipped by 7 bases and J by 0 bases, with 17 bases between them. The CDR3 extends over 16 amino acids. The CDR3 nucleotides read TGTGCCAGCACCCCAATGGGACTGAAAAGCACAGATACGCAGTATTTT. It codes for CASTPMGLKSTDTQYF.

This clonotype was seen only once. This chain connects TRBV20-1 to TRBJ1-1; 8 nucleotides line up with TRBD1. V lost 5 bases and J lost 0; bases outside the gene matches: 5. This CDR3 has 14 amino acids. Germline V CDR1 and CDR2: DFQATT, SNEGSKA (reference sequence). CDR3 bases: TGCAGTGCTCAAGAGGACAGGGTGAACACTGAAGCTTTCTTT. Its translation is CSAQEDRVNTEAFF.

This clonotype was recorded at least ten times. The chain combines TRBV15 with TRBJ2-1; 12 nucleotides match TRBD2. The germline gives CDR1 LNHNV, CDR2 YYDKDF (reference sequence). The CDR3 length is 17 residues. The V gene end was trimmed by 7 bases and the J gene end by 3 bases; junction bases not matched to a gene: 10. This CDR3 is CATIDPSGGAVYNEQFF. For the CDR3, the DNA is TGTGCCACCATCGACCCTAGCGGGGGGGCGGTCTACAATGAGCAGTTCTTC.

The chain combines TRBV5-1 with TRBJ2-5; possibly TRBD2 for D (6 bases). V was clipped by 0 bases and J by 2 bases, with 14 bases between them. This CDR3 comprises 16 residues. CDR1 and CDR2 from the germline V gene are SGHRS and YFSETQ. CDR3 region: CASSLGRGGDQETQYF. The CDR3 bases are TGCGCCAGCAGCTTGGGGCGAGGAGGGGATCAAGAGACCCAGTACTTC.

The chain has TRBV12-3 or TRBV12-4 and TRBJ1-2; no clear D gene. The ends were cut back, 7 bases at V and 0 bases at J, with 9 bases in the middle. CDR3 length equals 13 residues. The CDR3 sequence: CASTLEANYGYTF. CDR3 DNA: TGTGCCAGCACTCTAGAGGCTAACTATGGCTACACCTTC.

CDR3: CATGQGGSYEQYF. As DNA, the CDR3 is TGTGCCACCGGACAGGGCGGCTCCTACGAGCAGTACTTC. The chain joins TRBV19 to TRBJ2-7; 8 nucleotides line up with TRBD1. The germline gives CDR1 LNHDA, CDR2 SQIVND (reference sequence). The CDR3 spans 13 residues. The V segment lost 10 bases and the J segment 0 bases; nucleotides outside the gene matches: 5. Combining the CDR3 with reference TRBV19 and TRBJ2-7 gives the whole variable domain DGGITQSPKYLFRKEGQNVTLSCEQNLNHDAMYWYRQDPGQGLRLIYYSQIVNDFQKGDIAEGYSVSREKKESFPLTVTSAQKNPTAFYLCATGQGGSYEQYFGPGTRLTVT.

CDR3 in DNA: TGTGCCAGCAGCCTCCGGGACATCACGCAGTATTTT. It codes for CASSLRDITQYF. V usage is TRBV3-1 and J usage is TRBJ2-3, with D possibly TRBD1 on 6 matching bases. V shed 4 bases and J shed 9 bases, with 11 bases lying between them. In germline, CDR1 is LGHDT, CDR2 YNNKEL (reference sequence). The CDR3 runs to 12 residues.

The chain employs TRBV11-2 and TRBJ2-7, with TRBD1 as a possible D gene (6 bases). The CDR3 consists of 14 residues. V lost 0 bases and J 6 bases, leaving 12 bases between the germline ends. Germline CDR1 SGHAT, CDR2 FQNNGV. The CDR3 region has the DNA TGTGCCAGCAGCTTAGACTACAGGGTCCCCGAGCAGTACTTC. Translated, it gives CASSLDYRVPEQYF. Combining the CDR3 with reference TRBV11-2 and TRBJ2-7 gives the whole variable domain EAGVAQSPRYKIIEKRQSVAFWCNPISGHATLYWYQQILGQGPKLLIQFQNNGVVDDSQLPKDRFSAERLKGVDSTLKIQPAKLEDSAVYLCASSLDYRVPEQYFGPGTRLTVT.

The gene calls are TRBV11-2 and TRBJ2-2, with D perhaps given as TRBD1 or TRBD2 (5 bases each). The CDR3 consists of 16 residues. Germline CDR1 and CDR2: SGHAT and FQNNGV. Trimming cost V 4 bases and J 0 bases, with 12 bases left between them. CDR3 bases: TGTGCCAGCAGCTCGAGGGGCCGGACGAACACCGGGGAGCTGTTTTTT. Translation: CASSSRGRTNTGELFF.

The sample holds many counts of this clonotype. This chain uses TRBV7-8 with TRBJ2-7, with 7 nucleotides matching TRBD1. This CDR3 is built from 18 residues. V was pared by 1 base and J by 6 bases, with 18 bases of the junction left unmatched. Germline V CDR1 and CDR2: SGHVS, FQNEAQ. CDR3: CASSLGAHTGEVQSEQYF. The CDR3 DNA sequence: TGTGCCAGCAGCTTAGGAGCGCATACAGGGGAAGTACAGAGCGAGCAGTACTTC. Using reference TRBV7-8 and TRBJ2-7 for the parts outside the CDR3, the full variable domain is GAGVSQSPRYKVAKRGQDVALRCDPISGHVSLFWYQQALGQGPEFLTYFQNEAQLDKSGLPSDRFFAERPEGSVSTLKIQRTQQEDSAVYLCASSLGAHTGEVQSEQYFGPGTRLTVT.

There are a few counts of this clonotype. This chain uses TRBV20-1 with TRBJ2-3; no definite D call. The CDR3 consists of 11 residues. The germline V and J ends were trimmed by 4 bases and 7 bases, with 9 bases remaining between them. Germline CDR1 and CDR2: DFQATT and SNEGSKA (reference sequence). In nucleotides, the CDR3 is TGCAGTGCTACCCTAAGACATACGCAGTATTTT. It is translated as CSATLRHTQYF.

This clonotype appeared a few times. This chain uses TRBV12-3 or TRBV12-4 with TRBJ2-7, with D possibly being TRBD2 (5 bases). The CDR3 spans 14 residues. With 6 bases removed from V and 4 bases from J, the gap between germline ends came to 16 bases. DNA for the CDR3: TGTGCCAGCAGCCAAGCTAGCTTTAGGTACGAGCAGTACTTC. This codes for CASSQASFRYEQYF.

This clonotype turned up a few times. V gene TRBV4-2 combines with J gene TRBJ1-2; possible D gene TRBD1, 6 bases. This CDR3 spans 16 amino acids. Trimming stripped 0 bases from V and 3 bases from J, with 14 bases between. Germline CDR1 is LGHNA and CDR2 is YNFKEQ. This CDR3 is CASSQDRRGAYYGYTF. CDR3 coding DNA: TGTGCCAGCAGCCAAGATCGAAGGGGGGCCTACTATGGCTACACCTTC.

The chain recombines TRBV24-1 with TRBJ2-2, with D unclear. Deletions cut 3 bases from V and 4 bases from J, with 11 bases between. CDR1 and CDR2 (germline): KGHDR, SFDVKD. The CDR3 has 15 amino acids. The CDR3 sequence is CATSDPGEATGELFF. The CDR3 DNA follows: TGTGCCACCAGTGATCCCGGTGAAGCCACCGGGGAGCTGTTTTTT.

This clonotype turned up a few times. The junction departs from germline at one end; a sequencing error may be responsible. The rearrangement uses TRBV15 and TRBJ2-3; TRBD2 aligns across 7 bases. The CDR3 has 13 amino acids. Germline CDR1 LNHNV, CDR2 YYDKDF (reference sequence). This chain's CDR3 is CATSRGGLVALKF. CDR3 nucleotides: TGTGCCACCAGCAGGGGCGGACTAGTCGCCCTTAAATTT.

CDR3 nucleotides: TGTGCCAGCAGCGCCATGAGATTCGTCTGGCCGGTAGATAGTTTT. Translated: CASSAMRFVWPVDSF. The gene calls are TRBV21-1 and TRBJ2-3. TRBV21-1 is recorded as a pseudogene. This CDR3 comprises 15 residues.

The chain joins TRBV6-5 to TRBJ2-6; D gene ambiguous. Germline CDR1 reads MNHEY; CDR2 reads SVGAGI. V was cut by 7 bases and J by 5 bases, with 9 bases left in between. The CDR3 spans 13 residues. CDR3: CASKVEWANVLTF. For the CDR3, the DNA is TGTGCCAGCAAGGTAGAGTGGGCCAACGTCCTGACTTTC.